Given below is one T cell receptor beta chain in context. Its antigen is unidentified. The data belong to a study of shared clonotypes between healthy human individuals. The data were produced by immunoSEQ multiplex PCR, yet TCRdb's version contains in-frame clones alone and is incomplete. In the table there are 650,000 to 700,000 clones, about 90% of which are singletons. This CDR3 is 16 amino acids long. V lost 0 bases to trimming and J lost 1 base, with 12 bases between them. Per germline, CDR1 MNHEY and CDR2 SVGAGI. Findings and caveats of the study: Apart from blood, nothing was sampled; tissue repertoires likely differ.

The chain recombines TRBV6-5 with TRBJ1-1; D may be TRBD1 (5 bases). Source material: memory CD8+ T cells from PBMCs. Subset reported: CD45RO+ cells pooled with CCR7-negative TemRA cells. The sequence was obtained from a man in his late teens or twenties in good health. Some clones in this sample may be carry-over from other donors' samples. The CDR3 DNA is TGTGCCAGCAGTTACTCGGGTCCGAGGGGGAACACTGAAGCTTTCTTT. This sequence encodes CASSYSGPRGNTEAFF.